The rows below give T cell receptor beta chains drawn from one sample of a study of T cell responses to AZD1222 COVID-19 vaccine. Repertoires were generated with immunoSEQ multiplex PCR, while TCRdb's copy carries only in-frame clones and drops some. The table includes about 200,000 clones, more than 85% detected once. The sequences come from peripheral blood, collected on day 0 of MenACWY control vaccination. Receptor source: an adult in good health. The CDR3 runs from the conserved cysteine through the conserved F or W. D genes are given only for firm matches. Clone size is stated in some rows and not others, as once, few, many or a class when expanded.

CDR3: CASSPDSHQPQHF; DNA: TGTGCCAGCAGTCCGGACAGCCATCAGCCCCAGCATTTT; size: -; V: TRBV2; D: -; J: TRBJ1-5
CDR3: CASSPGRGVKDYGYTF; DNA: TGTGCCAGCAGCCCCGGTCGGGGGGTAAAAGATTATGGCTACACCTTC; size: -; V: TRBV11-2; D: -; J: TRBJ1-2
CDR3: CASGRLAMNTEAFF; DNA: TGTGCCAGTGGAAGGTTGGCGATGAACACTGAAGCTTTCTTT; size: -; V: TRBV6-5; D: -; J: TRBJ1-1
CDR3: CASSLDSSGNTIYF; DNA: TGTGCCAGCAGCTTGGACTCTTCTGGAAACACCATATATTTT; size: -; V: TRBV7-9; D: -; J: TRBJ1-3
CDR3: CASSDAGAGDRAQYF; DNA: TGTGCCAGCAGTGACGCGGGGGCGGGGGATCGGGCCCAGTACTTC; size: -; V: TRBV2; D: -; J: TRBJ2-5
CDR3: CASSGLAGGSTDTQYF; DNA: TGTGCCAGCAGTGGACTAGCGGGGGGATCCACAGATACGCAGTATTTT; size: -; V: TRBV6-1; D: TRBD2; J: TRBJ2-3
CDR3: CASSEGGKEKLFF; DNA: TGTGCCAGCAGCGAGGGAGGGAAAGAAAAACTGTTTTTT; size: once; V: TRBV28; D: -; J: TRBJ1-4
CDR3: CASGLVKGEGNEKLFF; DNA: TGTGCTAGTGGTTTGGTTAAGGGCGAGGGTAATGAAAAACTGTTTTTT; size: -; V: TRBV12-5; D: -; J: TRBJ1-4
CDR3: CASSGQAYEQYF; DNA: TGTGCCAGCAGTGGACAGGCCTACGAGCAGTACTTC; size: -; V: TRBV2; D: -; J: TRBJ2-7
CDR3: CASSQGDGSPLHF; DNA: TGTGCCAGCAGCCAGGGGGACGGCTCACCCCTCCACTTT; size: -; V: TRBV4-2; D: -; J: TRBJ1-6
CDR3: CASSETARTGGFGGYTF; DNA: TGTGCCAGCAGTGAAACGGCTCGAACAGGGGGGTTCGGTGGCTACACCTTC; size: -; V: TRBV6-1; D: TRBD1; J: TRBJ1-2
CDR3: CASRNVQNYGYTF; DNA: TGTGCCAGCAGAAATGTTCAAAACTATGGCTACACCTTC; size: -; V: TRBV6-5; D: -; J: TRBJ1-2
CDR3: CAWGSGTRNSPLHF; DNA: TGTGCCTGGGGTTCCGGGACACGGAATTCACCCCTCCACTTT; size: -; V: TRBV30; D: -; J: TRBJ1-6
CDR3: CASSFPGDTEAFF; DNA: TGTGCCAGCAGTTTTCCCGGGGACACTGAAGCTTTCTTT; size: -; V: TRBV27; D: -; J: TRBJ1-1
CDR3: CASSPPVGNTIYF; DNA: TGTGCCAGCAGCCCCCCCGTCGGAAACACCATATATTTT; size: once; V: TRBV11-2; D: -; J: TRBJ1-3
CDR3: CASSQGTNTEAFF; DNA: TGTGCCAGCAGTCAGGGAACGAACACTGAAGCTTTCTTT; size: -; V: TRBV2; D: -; J: TRBJ1-1
CDR3: CASSQDRASGGRETQYF; DNA: TGCGCCAGCAGCCAAGATAGGGCTAGCGGGGGACGGGAGACCCAGTACTTC; size: -; V: TRBV4-1; D: TRBD2; J: TRBJ2-5
CDR3: CASSQTKKTGDGNEKLFF; DNA: TGTGCCAGCAGCCAAACAAAAAAGACCGGGGATGGGAATGAAAAACTGTTTTTT; size: -; V: TRBV3-1/TRBV3-2; D: -; J: TRBJ1-4
CDR3: CASSAGTLGYGYTF; DNA: TGTGCCAGCAGCGCCGGGACTTTGGGCTATGGCTACACCTTC; size: -; V: TRBV3-1/TRBV3-2; D: -; J: TRBJ1-2
CDR3: CASSRGQGATDTQYF; DNA: TGTGCCAGCAGTAGGGGACAGGGGGCAACAGATACGCAGTATTTT; size: once; V: TRBV2; D: TRBD1; J: TRBJ2-3
CDR3: CASSLGGTNYGYTF; DNA: TGTGCCAGCAGCTTGGGTGGGACCAACTATGGCTACACCTTC; size: -; V: TRBV5-4; D: -; J: TRBJ1-2
CDR3: CAWSRQPNTEAFF; DNA: TGTGCCTGGAGTAGACAGCCGAACACTGAAGCTTTCTTT; size: -; V: TRBV30; D: -; J: TRBJ1-1
CDR3: CASSPNPTGSYEQYF; DNA: TGTGCCAGCAGCCCGAATCCTACAGGCTCCTACGAGCAGTACTTC; size: once; V: TRBV6-5; D: -; J: TRBJ2-7
CDR3: CSVAETGNYGYTF; DNA: TGCAGCGTTGCCGAGACAGGGAACTATGGCTACACCTTC; size: -; V: TRBV29-1; D: TRBD1; J: TRBJ1-2
CDR3: CASSPSGGDGEKLFF; DNA: TGCGCCAGCAGCCCTTCCGGTGGGGATGGGGAAAAACTGTTTTTT; size: -; V: TRBV5-1; D: -; J: TRBJ1-4
CDR3: CASSLGGQGGTEAFF; DNA: TGCGCCAGCAGCTTGGGAGGCCAGGGGGGCACTGAAGCTTTCTTT; size: -; V: TRBV5-1; D: TRBD1; J: TRBJ1-1
CDR3: CASSGIGRGPGNTIYF; DNA: TGTGCCAGTAGTGGGATAGGTCGGGGGCCCGGAAACACCATATATTTT; size: -; V: TRBV19; D: -; J: TRBJ1-3
CDR3: CASSLVQGNGYTF; DNA: TGTGCCAGCAGCTTAGTACAGGGTAATGGCTACACCTTC; size: -; V: TRBV7-9; D: -; J: TRBJ1-2
CDR3: CASSNGGLNQPQHF; DNA: TGTGCCAGCAGCAACGGGGGTCTTAATCAGCCCCAGCATTTT; size: -; V: TRBV6-5; D: -; J: TRBJ1-5
CDR3: CASSYSRGYTF; DNA: TGTGCCAGCAGTTACTCGCGTGGCTACACCTTC; size: -; V: TRBV6-2/TRBV6-3; D: -; J: TRBJ1-2
CDR3: CASSSGQDYFTDTQYF; DNA: TGTGCCAGCAGCTCCGGACAGGATTACTTCACAGATACGCAGTATTTT; size: -; V: TRBV5-4; D: TRBD1; J: TRBJ2-3
CDR3: CASSQGYWGAVEKLFF; DNA: TGCGCCAGCAGCCAAGGGTACTGGGGCGCGGTTGAAAAACTGTTTTTT; size: -; V: TRBV4-1; D: -; J: TRBJ1-4
CDR3: CASSYVATGDEQYF; DNA: TGTGCCAGCAGTTACGTGGCGACGGGGGACGAGCAGTACTTC; size: -; V: TRBV6-5; D: -; J: TRBJ2-7
CDR3: CASSKGYGYTF; DNA: TGTGCCAGCAGTAAGGGGTATGGCTACACCTTC; size: -; V: TRBV12-3/TRBV12-4; D: -; J: TRBJ1-2
CDR3: CAIGAASGANYEQYF; DNA: TGTGCCATCGGGGCTGCGAGCGGAGCTAACTACGAGCAGTACTTC; size: -; V: TRBV10-3; D: -; J: TRBJ2-7
CDR3: CASSLNTGGAREQYF; DNA: TGTGCCAGCAGCTTAAACACAGGGGGCGCTCGGGAGCAGTACTTC; size: -; V: TRBV7-9; D: TRBD1; J: TRBJ2-7
CDR3: CASGLPADGSYEQYF; DNA: TGTGCTAGTGGTTTGCCGGCGGATGGCTCCTACGAGCAGTACTTC; size: -; V: TRBV12-5; D: -; J: TRBJ2-7
CDR3: CASSLERANNEQFF; DNA: TGTGCCAGCAGCTTAGAGCGGGCAAACAATGAGCAGTTCTTC; size: -; V: TRBV7-9; D: -; J: TRBJ2-1
CDR3: CASSQGGTGSGPQHF; DNA: TGTGCCAGCAGCCAAGGCGGGACAGGGTCTGGTCCCCAGCATTTT; size: -; V: TRBV3-1/TRBV3-2; D: TRBD1; J: TRBJ1-5
CDR3: CATSAGTTGQPQHF; DNA: TGTGCCACCAGCGCCGGGACAACAGGTCAGCCCCAGCATTTT; size: -; V: TRBV15; D: -; J: TRBJ1-5
CDR3: CATSREGQGSTDTQYF; DNA: TGTGCCACCAGCAGAGAAGGGCAGGGGAGCACAGATACGCAGTATTTT; size: -; V: TRBV15; D: -; J: TRBJ2-3
CDR3: CASSPDRVSNQPQHF; DNA: TGTGCCAGCAGCCCCGACAGGGTGAGCAATCAGCCCCAGCATTTT; size: -; V: TRBV4-2; D: TRBD1; J: TRBJ1-5
CDR3: CASSPTLATGFVTEAFF; DNA: TGCGCCAGCAGCCCGACCCTCGCGACAGGGTTCGTAACTGAAGCTTTCTTT; size: -; V: TRBV5-1; D: TRBD1; J: TRBJ1-1
CDR3: CASSVGGTEAFF; DNA: TGTGCCAGCAGCGTAGGGGGAACTGAAGCTTTCTTT; size: -; V: TRBV9; D: -; J: TRBJ1-1
CDR3: CAWSPGGVDTQYF; DNA: TGTGCCTGGAGCCCGGGGGGGGTGGATACGCAGTATTTT; size: once; V: TRBV30; D: TRBD2; J: TRBJ2-3